This T cell receptor (beta chain) came from a study of cytomegalovirus exposure and HLA in healthy donors. Regarding the study as a whole: Among immune exposure information, only CMV serostatus was available. As a later analysis showed, a missense DCLRE1C variant was linked to trimming of TCR beta V- and J-genes. Analysis was performed later, and it showed HLA-associated TCR beta chains to be more clonally expanded than equally common others.

Trimming took 6 bases from V and 3 from J, leaving 14 bases between them. The CDR3 sequence is 14 residues long. Germline loops: CDR1 MDHEN, CDR2 SYDVKM. As concerns this clone: Its antigen is currently unknown.

Researchers ran the PCR with 60 Vbeta and 13 Jbeta primers. The table came from immunoSEQ multiplex PCR; TCRdb's copy has only in-frame clones and leaves some out. The sample shows under 85,000 clones, roughly two thirds of them seen only once. The chain employs TRBV28 and TRBJ1-2; D is unresolved. The source of this sequence is a man aged 35-49 years in good health and CMV-seropositive. Sequenced: PBMCs. The CDR3 spells CASRSPSGDYGYTF. CDR3 nucleotides: TGTGCCAGCAGGTCTCCTAGTGGTGACTATGGCTACACCTTC.